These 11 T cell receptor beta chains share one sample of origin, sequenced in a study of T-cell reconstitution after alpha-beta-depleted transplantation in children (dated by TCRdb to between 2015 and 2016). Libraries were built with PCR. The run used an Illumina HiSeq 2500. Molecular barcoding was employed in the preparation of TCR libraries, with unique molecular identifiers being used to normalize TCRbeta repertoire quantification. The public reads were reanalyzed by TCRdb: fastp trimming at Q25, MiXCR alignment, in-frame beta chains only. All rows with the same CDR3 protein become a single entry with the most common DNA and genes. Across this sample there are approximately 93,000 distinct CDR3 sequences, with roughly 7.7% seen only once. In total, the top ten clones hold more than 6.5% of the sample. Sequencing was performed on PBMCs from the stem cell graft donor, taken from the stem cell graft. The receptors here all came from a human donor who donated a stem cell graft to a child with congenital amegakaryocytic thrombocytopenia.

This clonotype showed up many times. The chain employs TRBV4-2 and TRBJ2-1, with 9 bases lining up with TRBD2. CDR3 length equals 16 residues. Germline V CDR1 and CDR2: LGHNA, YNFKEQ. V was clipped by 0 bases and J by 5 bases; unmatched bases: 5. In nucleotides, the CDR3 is TGTGCCAGCAGCCAAGATGCTAGCGGGATCCACAATGAGCAGTTCTTC. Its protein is CASSQDASGIHNEQFF.

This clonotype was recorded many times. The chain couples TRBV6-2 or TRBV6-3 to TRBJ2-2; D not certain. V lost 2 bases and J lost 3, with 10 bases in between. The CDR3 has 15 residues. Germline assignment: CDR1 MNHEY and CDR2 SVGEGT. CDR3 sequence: CASSYNSRYTGELFF. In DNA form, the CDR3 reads TGTGCCAGCAGTTACAATAGCCGTTACACCGGGGAGCTGTTTTTT.

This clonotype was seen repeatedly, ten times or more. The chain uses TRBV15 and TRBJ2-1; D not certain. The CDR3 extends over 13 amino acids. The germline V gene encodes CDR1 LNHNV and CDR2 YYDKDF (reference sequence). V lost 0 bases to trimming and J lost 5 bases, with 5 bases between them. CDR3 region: CATSRDRNNEQFF. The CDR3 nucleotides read TGTGCCACCAGCAGAGATAGGAACAATGAGCAGTTCTTC.

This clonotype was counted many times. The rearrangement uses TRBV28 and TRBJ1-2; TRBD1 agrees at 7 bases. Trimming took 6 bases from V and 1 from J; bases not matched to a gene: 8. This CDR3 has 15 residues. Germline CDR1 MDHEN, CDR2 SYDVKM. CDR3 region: CASRPGTERNYGYTF. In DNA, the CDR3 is TGTGCCAGCAGACCCGGGACAGAACGTAACTATGGCTACACCTTC.

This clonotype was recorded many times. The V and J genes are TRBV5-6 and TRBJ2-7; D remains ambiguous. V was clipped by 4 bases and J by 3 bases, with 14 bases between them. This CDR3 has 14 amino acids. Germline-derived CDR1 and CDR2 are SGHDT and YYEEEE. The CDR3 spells CASSLSPSDYEQYF. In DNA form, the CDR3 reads TGTGCCAGCAGCCTGTCCCCCTCGGACTACGAGCAGTACTTC.

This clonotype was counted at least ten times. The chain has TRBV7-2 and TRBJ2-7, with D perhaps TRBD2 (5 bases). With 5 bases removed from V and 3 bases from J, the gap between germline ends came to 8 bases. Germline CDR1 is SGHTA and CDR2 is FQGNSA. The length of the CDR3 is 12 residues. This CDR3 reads CASSPGLYEQYF. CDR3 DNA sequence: TGTGCCAGCAGCCCAGGACTCTACGAGCAGTACTTC.

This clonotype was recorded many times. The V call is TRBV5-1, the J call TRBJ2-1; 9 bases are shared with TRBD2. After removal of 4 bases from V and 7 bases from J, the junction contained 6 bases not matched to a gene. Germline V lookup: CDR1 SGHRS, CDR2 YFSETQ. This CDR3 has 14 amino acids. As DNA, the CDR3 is TGCGCCAGCAGCCAGACTCTAGCGGGGAATGAGCAGTTCTTC. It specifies CASSQTLAGNEQFF. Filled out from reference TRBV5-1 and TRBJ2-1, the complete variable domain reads KAGVTQTPRYLIKTRGQQVTLSCSPISGHRSVSWYQQTPGQGLQFLFEYFSETQRNKGNFPGRFSGRQFSNSRSEMNVSTLELGDSALYLCASSQTLAGNEQFFGPGTRLTVL.

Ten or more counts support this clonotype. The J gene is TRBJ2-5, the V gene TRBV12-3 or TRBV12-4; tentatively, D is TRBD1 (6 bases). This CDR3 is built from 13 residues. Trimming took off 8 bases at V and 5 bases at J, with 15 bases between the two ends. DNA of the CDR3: TGTGCCAGCTGTATAACAGGGCAGGAGACCCAGTACTTC. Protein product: CASCITGQETQYF.

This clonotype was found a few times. The DNA of the CDR3 is TGTGCCAGCACTTCCCGGACAGGGGGAAACACCGGGGAGCTGTTTTTT. Its translation is CASTSRTGGNTGELFF. The chain has TRBV7-8 and TRBJ2-2; the match to TRBD1 covers 10 bases. Germline CDR1 SGHVS, CDR2 FQNEAQ. The CDR3 covers 16 residues. The trim removed 7 bases at V and 2 bases at J, leaving 7 bases unmatched.

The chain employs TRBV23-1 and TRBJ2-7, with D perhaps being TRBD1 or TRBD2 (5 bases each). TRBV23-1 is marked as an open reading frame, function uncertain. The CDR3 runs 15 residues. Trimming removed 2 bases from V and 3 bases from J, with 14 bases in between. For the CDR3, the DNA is TGCGCCAGCAGTCAAGGGACGGCAACCCGCTACGAGCAGTACTTC. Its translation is CASSQGTATRYEQYF.

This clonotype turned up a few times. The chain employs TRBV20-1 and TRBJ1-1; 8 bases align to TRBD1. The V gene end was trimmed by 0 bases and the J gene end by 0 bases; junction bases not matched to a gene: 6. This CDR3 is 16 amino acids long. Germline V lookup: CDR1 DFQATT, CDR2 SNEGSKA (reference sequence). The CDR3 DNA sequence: TGCAGTGCTAGAGATCCAGGGGGCCCCTTGAACACTGAAGCTTTCTTT. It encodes CSARDPGGPLNTEAFF.